The clone carrying this TCR beta chain has more than one count but fewer than ten. This entry is derived from a study of regulatory T cells in long-lasting Graves disease. Indicated time point: newly diagnosed GD, antithyroid drugs for less than 3 months. PBMCs were the source of the RNA used for TCR sequencing. iRepertoire HTBI primers and Arm-PCR of CDR3 regions built TCR beta libraries. A single record per CDR3 protein comes from TCRdb applying MiXCR to the multiplex PCR reads. Of some 350,000 distinct CDR3 sequences listed, roughly 15% were seen once; the top ten hold 20% to 25%. Trimming removed 5 bases from V and 2 bases from J, with 16 bases in between. Germline V gene lookup returns CDR1 SGHVS and CDR2 FNYEAQ. The CDR3 is made up of 16 amino acids. These same records also appear under a second study, on T cells in Graves' hyperthyroidism and ophthalmopathy.

The chain has TRBV7-6 and TRBJ2-1; D is ambiguous. This clonotype was obtained from a young woman with Graves disease. This specimen was peripheral blood mononuclear cells (PBMCs), taken at new diagnosis, from a patient treated with antithyroid drugs. Here the CDR3 DNA reads TGTGCCAGCAGCAGTGGTGCGTCGTCAACCTACAATGAGCAGTTCTTC. It is translated as CASSSGASSTYNEQFF. The full variable domain, completed using reference TRBV7-6 and TRBJ2-1, is GAGVSQSPRYKVTKRGQDVALRCDPISGHVSLYWYRQALGQGPEFLTYFNYEAQQDKSGLPNDRFSAERPEGSISTLTIQRTEQRDSAMYRCASSSGASSTYNEQFFGPGTRLTVL.